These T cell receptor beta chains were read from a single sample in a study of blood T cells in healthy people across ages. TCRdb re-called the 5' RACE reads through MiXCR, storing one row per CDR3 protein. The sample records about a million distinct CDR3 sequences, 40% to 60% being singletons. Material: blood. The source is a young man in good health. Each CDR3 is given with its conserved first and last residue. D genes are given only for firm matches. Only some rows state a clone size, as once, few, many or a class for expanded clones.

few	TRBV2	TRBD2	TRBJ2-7	CASSEGLAIHEQYF	TGTGCCAGCAGTGAGGGACTAGCCATCCACGAGCAGTACTTC
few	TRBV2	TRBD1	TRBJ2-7	CASSRESGTGLTYEQYF	TGTGCCAGCAGCCGGGAATCCGGGACAGGGCTCACCTACGAGCAGTACTTC
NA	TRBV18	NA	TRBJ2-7	CASSQVGWQPEQYF	TGTGCCAGCTCCCAAGTCGGCTGGCAGCCCGAGCAGTACTTC
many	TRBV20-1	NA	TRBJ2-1	CSARAGGVGFVNEQFF	TGCAGTGCTAGGGCAGGGGGGGTCGGTTTCGTCAATGAGCAGTTCTTC
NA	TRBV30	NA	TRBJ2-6	CAWSVGHRYSGANVLTF	TGTGCCTGGAGTGTAGGTCACAGATACTCTGGGGCCAACGTCCTGACTTTC
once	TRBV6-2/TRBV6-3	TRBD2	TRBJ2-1	CASSYNSGFNEQFF	TGTGCCAGCAGTTACAATAGCGGGTTCAATGAGCAGTTCTTC
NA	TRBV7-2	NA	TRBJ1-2	CASSFGVGGYGYTF	TGTGCCAGCAGCTTCGGTGTAGGGGGCTATGGCTACACCTTC
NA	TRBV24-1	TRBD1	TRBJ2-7	CATSDAGQGYEQYF	TGTGCCACCAGTGACGCGGGACAGGGCTACGAGCAGTACTTC
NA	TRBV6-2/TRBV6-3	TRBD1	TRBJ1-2	CASSFPGTGPALRGYTF	TGTGCCAGCTCCTTTCCGGGGACAGGGCCCGCTCTTCGAGGCTACACCTTC
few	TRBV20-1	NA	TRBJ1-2	CSAISSGGYTF	TGCAGTGCCATTAGCAGTGGAGGCTACACCTTC
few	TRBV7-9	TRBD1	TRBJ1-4	CASSPSTGTGVGKLFF	TGTGCCAGCAGCCCTTCCACCGGGACAGGAGTCGGAAAACTGTTTTTT
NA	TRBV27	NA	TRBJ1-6	CASSLRGRNSPLHF	TGTGCCAGCAGTTTACGGGGTCGAAATTCACCCCTCCACTTT
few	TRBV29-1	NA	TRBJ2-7	CSVEPTGVREQYF	TGCAGCGTTGAACCCACAGGAGTGAGGGAGCAGTACTTC
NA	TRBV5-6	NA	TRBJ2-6	CASSLLPGLKSGANVLTF	TGTGCCAGCAGCCTACTCCCGGGACTCAAGTCTGGGGCCAACGTCCTGACTTTC
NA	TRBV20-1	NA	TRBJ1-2	CSAGTTGTGAGYTF	TGCAGTGCTGGAACGACCGGGACTGGGGCAGGCTACACCTTC
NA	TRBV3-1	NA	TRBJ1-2	CATLEQGRNGYTF	TGTGCCACCTTGGAGCAGGGGCGAAATGGCTACACCTTC
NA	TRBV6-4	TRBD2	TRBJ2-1	CASSDSARAGVNEQFF	TGTGCCAGCAGTGACTCAGCCCGAGCGGGGGTAAATGAGCAGTTCTTC
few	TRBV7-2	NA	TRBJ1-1	CASRGVGNTEAFF	TGTGCCAGCCGTGGGGTAGGGAACACTGAAGCTTTCTTT
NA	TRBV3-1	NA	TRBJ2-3	CASSQGLRTLTDTQYF	TGTGCCAGCAGCCAAGGCCTCCGGACCCTCACAGATACGCAGTATTTT
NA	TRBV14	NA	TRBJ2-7	CASSQTRSGEQYF	TGTGCCAGCAGCCAAACAAGGTCCGGCGAGCAGTACTTC
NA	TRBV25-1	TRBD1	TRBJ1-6	CASSPQSGTGDNSPLHF	TGTGCCAGCAGTCCTCAATCCGGGACAGGGGATAATTCACCCCTCCACTTT